This TCR beta chain emerged from a study of blood T cell repertoires in COVID-19. At the level of the study: T cells, B-cell-depleted T cells, or PBMCs provided the cDNA or gDNA that served as material.

Original analysis: Estimation of nucleated cell counts relied on the amplification of reference gene primers. Some clones are missing from TCRdb's copy, which holds only in-frame ones; the method was immunoSEQ multiplex PCR. V and J calls and clone size follow that table, whereas D and trimming were derived from the DNA. Among 65,000 to 70,000 clones listed, about three quarters were seen once. Trimming left V 8 bases short and J 3 bases short, with 20 bases between. The CDR3 consists of 15 residues. Looked up from germline, CDR1 is MNHEY and CDR2 is SVGAGI. The source material was peripheral blood. The V gene is TRBV6-5, the J gene TRBJ2-7, with a weak D call TRBD1 (6 bases). The TCR originated in a human donor in a cohort sampled during active COVID-19. CDR3 nucleotide sequence: TGTGCCAGCGGGCGTTATAGGCAGGGGCTCTACGAGCAGTACTTC. This encodes CASGRYRQGLYEQYF.